This TCR beta chain derives from a study of T cells in Graves' hyperthyroidism and ophthalmopathy. The ends were cut back, 5 bases at V and 2 bases at J, with 16 bases in the middle. CDR1 and CDR2 (germline): SGHTA, FQGTGA. This CDR3 has 15 residues. This clonotype was found many times. Its antigen is not identified. The blood sample dates from first hyperthyroidism diagnosis, preceding any ophthalmopathy symptoms. Amplification yielded TCR beta CDR3 regions, with RNA transcripts as the source. An initial round of RT-PCR targeting the TCR CDR3 relied on the HTBI primer set. TCRdb used MiXCR to reprocess the multiplex PCR reads, holding one entry per CDR3 protein. This sample has about 270,000 distinct CDR3 sequences, with 25% found just once. Points from the study as a whole: Most thyroid clonotypes expanded above 0.001 appeared in blood too.

The sequence derives from a man between 35 and 55 years old with Graves' hyperthyroidism that later progressed to Graves' ophthalmopathy. The chain combines TRBV7-3 with TRBJ2-7; maybe TRBD2 (6 bases). Sequencing was performed on blood. Here the CDR3 reads CASSPQGGDAYEQYF. The CDR3 coding sequence is TGTGCCAGCAGCCCACAAGGAGGGGATGCCTACGAGCAGTACTTC. The full variable domain, its missing parts supplied by reference TRBV7-3 and TRBJ2-7, is GAGVSQTPSNKVTEKGKYVELRCDPISGHTALYWYRQSLGQGPEFLIYFQGTGAADDSGLPNDRFFAVRPEGSVSTLKIQRTERGDSAVYLCASSPQGGDAYEQYFGPGTRLTVT.